What follows are 14 T cell receptor beta chains derived from one specimen sequenced in a study of Ad26.COV2.S vaccination and SARS-CoV-2 variants. The repertoire was sequenced with immunoSEQ multiplex PCR; TCRdb's copy has only in-frame clones and lacks some. This table has around 450,000 clones, roughly 89% appearing once. Treatment here: 19 received Ad26.COV2.S at low or high dose, single or two shots; several received placebo; per-sample allocation not given. The samples were gathered on day 63 after the first injection of vaccine or placebo. Specimen: peripheral blood, collected in a trial of Ad26.COV2.S vaccine versus placebo. These receptor sequences come from a person between 18 and 65 years old who received the Ad26.COV2.S COVID-19 vaccine or a placebo.

This clone showed up just once. This chain links TRBV11-2 with TRBJ2-2, with a tentative D call TRBD1 (6 bases). Looked up from germline, CDR1 is SGHAT and CDR2 is FQNNGV. The germline V and J ends were trimmed by 11 bases and 4 bases, with 8 bases remaining between them. The CDR3 covers 11 residues. Written as DNA, the CDR3 is TGTGCCCTAGGGGGCACCGGGGAGCTGTTTTTT. It yields the protein CALGGTGELFF.

The V call is TRBV7-8, the J call TRBJ1-2; TRBD1 matches at 10 bases. The ends lost 5 bases at V and 3 bases at J; junction bases unmatched: 6. CDR3 length: 15 residues. The germline CDR1 and CDR2 sequences are SGHVS and FQNEAQ. The CDR3 region is CASSTRDRGDYGYTF. CDR3 nucleotides: TGTGCCAGCAGCACCCGGGACAGGGGTGACTATGGCTACACCTTC.

V usage is TRBV5-4 and J usage is TRBJ2-1; 7 bases are shared with TRBD1. V trimming: 4 bases; J trimming: 5 bases; junction bases outside the gene matches: 9. The CDR3 sequence is 15 residues long. Per germline, CDR1 SGHNT and CDR2 YYREEE (reference sequence). For the CDR3, the DNA is TGTGCCAGCAGCCTCAGGGGGAGAATAAACAATGAGCAGTTCTTC. Encoded protein: CASSLRGRINNEQFF.

This clone occurred once. The rearrangement links TRBV20-1 to TRBJ1-5; D unclear. CDR1 is DFQATT and CDR2 is SNEGSKA in the germline V gene (reference sequence). The V end was cut by 4 bases, the J end by 6 bases, with 13 bases between. The CDR3 is 13 residues long. CDR3 sequence reads: CSAIDPEGQPQHF. The CDR3 nucleotides read TGCAGTGCTATTGACCCGGAGGGTCAGCCCCAGCATTTT.

The chain joins TRBV29-1 to TRBJ1-2; the D is unclear. CDR1 is SQVTM, CDR2 ANQGSEA, per germline. V lost 6 bases to trimming and J lost 4 bases, with 12 bases between them. The CDR3 sequence is 12 residues long. DNA of the CDR3: TGCAGCGTCCCGTTCATTCCCTATGGCTACACCTTC. Translated: CSVPFIPYGYTF.

The genes are TRBV3-1 (or the pseudogene TRBV3-2) and TRBJ1-4; D is perhaps TRBD1 (5 bases). CDR1 is LGHDT and CDR2 is YNNKEL in the germline V gene (reference sequence). The CDR3 loop spans 14 amino acids. Trimming removed 4 bases from V and 3 bases from J, with 9 bases in between. CDR3 in amino acids: CASSLRVANEKLFF. CDR3 nucleotide sequence: TGTGCCAGCAGCCTCAGGGTGGCTAATGAAAAACTGTTTTTT.

V usage is TRBV27 and J usage is TRBJ2-1, with TRBD1 as a possible D gene (5 bases). V was pared by 8 bases and J by 13 bases, with 6 bases between. The CDR3 is made up of 8 amino acids. Germline-derived CDR1 and CDR2 are MNHEY and SMNVEV (reference sequence). The CDR3 reads CASGHQFF. In DNA form, the CDR3 reads TGTGCCAGCGGACATCAGTTCTTC.

The rearrangement joins TRBV6-1 to TRBJ2-3, with D unclear. The CDR3 is 15 residues long. V was clipped by 2 bases and J by 0 bases, with 9 bases between them. CDR1 is MNHNS, CDR2 SASEGT, per germline. The CDR3 protein is CASSEIGISTDTQYF. The DNA for the CDR3 is TGTGCCAGCAGTGAAATCGGTATTAGCACAGATACGCAGTATTTT.

The chain employs TRBV3-1 (or the pseudogene TRBV3-2) and TRBJ2-4, with 10 bases identical to TRBD2. Germline trimming cut 2 bases from V and 5 bases from J; bases unmatched to any gene: 0. The CDR3 extends over 14 amino acids. Germline CDR1 reads LGHDT; CDR2 reads YNNKEL (reference sequence). The CDR3 loop reads CASSQLAGENIQYF. DNA of the CDR3: TGTGCCAGCAGCCAACTAGCGGGGGAAAACATTCAGTACTTC.

The chain recombines TRBV5-1 with TRBJ2-7, with TRBD1 identical over 8 bases. This CDR3 is 14 amino acids long. Per germline, CDR1 SGHRS and CDR2 YFSETQ. After removal of 4 bases from V and 2 bases from J, the junction contained 5 bases not matched to a gene. The CDR3 loop reads CASSLQGAPYEQYV. CDR3 bases: TGCGCCAGCAGCCTTCAGGGGGCCCCCTACGAGCAGTACGTC.

Note on this clone: An end of the junction does not agree with germline; a read error may underlie this. The chain's CDR3 is CASSLAQGYGNTIYF. In DNA form, the CDR3 reads TGTGCTAGCAGCTTAGCACAGGGGTACGGAAACACCATATATTTT. The chain couples TRBV7-7 to TRBJ1-3, with 7 bases matching TRBD1. Germline V gene sequence: CDR1 SSHAT, CDR2 FNYEAQ (reference sequence). This CDR3 region has 15 residues. Full variable domain (rest looked up from reference TRBV7-7 and TRBJ1-3): GAGVSQSPRYKVTKRGQDVTLRCDPISSHATLYWYQQALGQGPEFLTYFNYEAQPDKSGLPSDRFSAERPEGSISTLTIQRTEQRDSAMYRCASSLAQGYGNTIYFGEGSWLTVV.

This chain connects TRBV7-9 to TRBJ2-1, with 7 bases lining up with TRBD2. CDR3 length equals 15 residues. V was clipped by 5 bases and J by 6 bases; unmatched bases: 10. CDR1 is SEHNR, CDR2 FQNEAQ, per germline (reference sequence). CDR3 nucleotides: TGTGCCAGCAGCCCGTGGGGGGGAATGGGCAATGAGCAGTTCTTC. Residues: CASSPWGGMGNEQFF.

J is TRBJ2-3 and V is TRBV11-2; TRBD1 aligns across 9 bases. Germline V CDR1 and CDR2: SGHAT, FQNNGV. After removal of 5 bases from V and 2 bases from J, the junction contained 8 bases not matched to a gene. This CDR3 spans 16 amino acids. The CDR3 nucleotides are TGTGCCAGCAGCCTTGGTCGGGACAGGGCCACAGATACGCAGTATTTT. Residues: CASSLGRDRATDTQYF. Complete variable domain (other parts from reference TRBV11-2 and TRBJ2-3): EAGVAQSPRYKIIEKRQSVAFWCNPISGHATLYWYQQILGQGPKLLIQFQNNGVVDDSQLPKDRFSAERLKGVDSTLKIQPAKLEDSAVYLCASSLGRDRATDTQYFGPGTRLTVL.

The chain recombines TRBV7-2 with TRBJ2-7, with D maybe TRBD1 (5 bases). Per the germline V gene, CDR1 is SGHTA and CDR2 is FQGNSA. V was trimmed by 2 bases and J by 2 bases, leaving 13 bases between them. The CDR3 sequence is 15 residues long. The CDR3 DNA sequence: TGTGCCAGCAGCTTATCACGTTGGGGCACCTACGAGCAGTACTTC. Protein: CASSLSRWGTYEQYF.